The T cell receptor (beta chain) under discussion was sequenced for a study of early T cells in non-severe SARS-CoV-2 infection. About the study: Unsorted whole-blood RNA was sequenced in bulk, leaving chains unpaired. Study results and limitations: Database matching using VDJdb favored anti-spike CD8 responses, with private and CD4 specificities left missing.

This clonotype has only a few counts. What it binds is not known. V gave up 6 bases and J gave up 7 bases; unmatched junction bases: 12. This CDR3 is 15 amino acids long. Germline assignment: CDR1 MDHEN and CDR2 SYDVKM. Molecules of cDNA were individually given unique molecular identifiers that were attached to them. TCRdb passed the 5' RACE reads through MiXCR, listing each CDR3 protein once. The sample consists of about 27,000 distinct CDR3 sequences, about 4.4% of them appearing once. The receptor comes from an adult who was a healthcare worker with PCR-confirmed SARS-CoV-2 infection or an uninfected control (not recorded which). The specimen was whole blood. The chain uses TRBV28 and TRBJ2-1; 7 bases are a match to TRBD1. The CDR3 nucleotides are TGTGCCAGCAGCCCAGGGGGTGCGGCAGGAAATGAGCAGTTCTTC. Amino acids: CASSPGGAAGNEQFF.